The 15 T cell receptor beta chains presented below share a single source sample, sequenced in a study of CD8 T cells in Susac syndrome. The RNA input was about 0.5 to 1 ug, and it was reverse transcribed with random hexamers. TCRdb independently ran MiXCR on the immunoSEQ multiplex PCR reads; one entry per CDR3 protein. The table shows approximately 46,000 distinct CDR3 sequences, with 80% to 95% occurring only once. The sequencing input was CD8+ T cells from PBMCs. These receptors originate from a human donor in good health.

Written as DNA, the CDR3 is TGTGCCAGCAGCCGGTTCTCCTACAATGAGCAGTTCTTC. Protein sequence: CASSRFSYNEQFF. The chain employs TRBV3-1 and TRBJ2-1, with no clear D. With 4 bases removed from V and 0 bases from J, the gap between germline ends came to 4 bases. From germline, CDR1 is LGHDT and CDR2 YNNKEL (reference sequence). This CDR3 is built from 13 residues.

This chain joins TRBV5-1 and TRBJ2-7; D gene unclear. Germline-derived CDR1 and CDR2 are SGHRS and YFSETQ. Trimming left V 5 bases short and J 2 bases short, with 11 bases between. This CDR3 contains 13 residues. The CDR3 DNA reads TGCGCCAGCAGTGGGGTTTCCCCCTACGAGCAGTACTTC. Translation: CASSGVSPYEQYF.

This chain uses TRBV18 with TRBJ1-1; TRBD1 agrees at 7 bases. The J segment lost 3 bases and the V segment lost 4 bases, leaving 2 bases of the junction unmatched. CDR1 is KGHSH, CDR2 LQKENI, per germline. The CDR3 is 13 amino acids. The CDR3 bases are TGTGCCAGCTCACAGGGGGCGGACACTGAAGCTTTCTTT. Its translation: CASSQGADTEAFF.

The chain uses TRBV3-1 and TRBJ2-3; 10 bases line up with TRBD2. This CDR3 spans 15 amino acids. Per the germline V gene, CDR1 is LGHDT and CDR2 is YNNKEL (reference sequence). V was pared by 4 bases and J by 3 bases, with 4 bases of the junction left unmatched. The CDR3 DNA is TGTGCCAGCAGCCCGGGACTAGCGAGGACAGATACGCAGTATTTT. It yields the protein CASSPGLARTDTQYF.

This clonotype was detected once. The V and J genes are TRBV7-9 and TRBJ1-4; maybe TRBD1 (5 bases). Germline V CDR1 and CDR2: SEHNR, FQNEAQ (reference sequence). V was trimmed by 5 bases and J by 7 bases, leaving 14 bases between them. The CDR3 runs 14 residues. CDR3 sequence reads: CASSTRGYGEKLFF. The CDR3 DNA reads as TGTGCCAGCAGCACTAGGGGTTACGGTGAAAAACTGTTTTTT.

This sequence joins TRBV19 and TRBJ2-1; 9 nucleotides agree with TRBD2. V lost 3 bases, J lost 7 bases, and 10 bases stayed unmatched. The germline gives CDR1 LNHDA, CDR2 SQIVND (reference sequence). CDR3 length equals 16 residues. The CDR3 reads CASSIGWREGQNEQFF. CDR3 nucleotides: TGTGCCAGTAGTATCGGTTGGCGGGAGGGCCAGAATGAGCAGTTCTTC.

CDR3 sequence: CASTVNTEAFF. Written as DNA, the CDR3 is TGTGCCAGTACAGTGAACACTGAAGCTTTCTTT. This rearrangement joins TRBV12-3 or TRBV12-4 to TRBJ1-1, with no clear D. The CDR3 totals 11 residues. Trimming removed 9 bases from V and 0 bases from J, with 5 bases in between.

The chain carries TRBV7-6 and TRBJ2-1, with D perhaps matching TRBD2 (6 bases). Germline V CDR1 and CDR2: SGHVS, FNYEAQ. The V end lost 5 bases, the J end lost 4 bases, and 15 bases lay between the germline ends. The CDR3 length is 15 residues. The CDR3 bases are TGTGCCAGCAGCCCCGTTTTGGAGGGGTACAATGAGCAGTTCTTC. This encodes CASSPVLEGYNEQFF. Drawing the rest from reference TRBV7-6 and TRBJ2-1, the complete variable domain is GAGVSQSPRYKVTKRGQDVALRCDPISGHVSLYWYRQALGQGPEFLTYFNYEAQQDKSGLPNDRFSAERPEGSISTLTIQRTEQRDSAMYRCASSPVLEGYNEQFFGPGTRLTVL.

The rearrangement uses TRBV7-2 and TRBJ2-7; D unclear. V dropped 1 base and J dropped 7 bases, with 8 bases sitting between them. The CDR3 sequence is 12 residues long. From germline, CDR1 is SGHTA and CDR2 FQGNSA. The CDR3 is CASSLGFREQYF. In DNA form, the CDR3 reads TGTGCCAGCAGCTTAGGGTTCCGGGAGCAGTACTTC.

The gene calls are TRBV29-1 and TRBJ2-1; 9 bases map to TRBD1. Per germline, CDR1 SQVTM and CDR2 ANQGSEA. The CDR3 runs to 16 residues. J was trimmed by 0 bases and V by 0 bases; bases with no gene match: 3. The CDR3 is CSVEEGTGSSYNEQFF. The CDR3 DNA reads TGCAGCGTTGAAGAGGGGACAGGGAGCTCCTACAATGAGCAGTTCTTC.

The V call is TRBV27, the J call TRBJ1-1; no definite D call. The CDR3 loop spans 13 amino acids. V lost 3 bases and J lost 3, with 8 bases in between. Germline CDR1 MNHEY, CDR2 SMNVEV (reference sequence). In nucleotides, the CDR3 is TGTGCCAGCAGTTTGACTAGGGACACTGAAGCTTTCTTT. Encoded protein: CASSLTRDTEAFF.

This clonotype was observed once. The CDR3 spells CASSLETLSSYEQYF. The CDR3 nucleotides are TGTGCCAGCAGCTTAGAGACCTTGAGCTCCTACGAGCAGTACTTC. The gene calls are TRBV7-9 and TRBJ2-7; D is uncertain. This CDR3 is built from 15 residues. V was pared by 1 base and J by 0 bases, with 10 bases between. Germline CDR1 reads SEHNR; CDR2 reads FQNEAQ (reference sequence).

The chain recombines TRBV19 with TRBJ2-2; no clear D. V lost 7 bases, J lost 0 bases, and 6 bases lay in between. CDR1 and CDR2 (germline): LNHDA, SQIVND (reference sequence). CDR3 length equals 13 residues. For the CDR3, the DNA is TGTGCCAGTATGCAGACGAACACCGGGGAGCTGTTTTTT. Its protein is CASMQTNTGELFF. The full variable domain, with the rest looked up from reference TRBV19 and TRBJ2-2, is DGGITQSPKYLFRKEGQNVTLSCEQNLNHDAMYWYRQDPGQGLRLIYYSQIVNDFQKGDIAEGYSVSREKKESFPLTVTSAQKNPTAFYLCASMQTNTGELFFGEGSRLTVL.

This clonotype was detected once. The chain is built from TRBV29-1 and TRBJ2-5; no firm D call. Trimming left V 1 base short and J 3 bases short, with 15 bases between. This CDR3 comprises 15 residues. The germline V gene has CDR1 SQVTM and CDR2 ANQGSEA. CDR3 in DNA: TGCAGCGTTGAAGGGGTTCCCCAGGCGGAAGAGACCCAGTACTTC. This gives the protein CSVEGVPQAEETQYF.

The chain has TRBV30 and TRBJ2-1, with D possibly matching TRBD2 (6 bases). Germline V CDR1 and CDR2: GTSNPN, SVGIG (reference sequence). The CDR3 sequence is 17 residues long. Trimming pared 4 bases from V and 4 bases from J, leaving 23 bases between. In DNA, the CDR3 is TGTGCCTGGACTCCCCCCCGGGCGGGGAGAGGGTACAATGAGCAGTTCTTC. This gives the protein CAWTPPRAGRGYNEQFF.